This is a list of T cell receptor beta chains from one sample in a study of shared clonotypes between healthy human individuals. Clones were read by immunoSEQ multiplex PCR, and TCRdb kept only the in-frame ones, dropping some. The table lists more than 2 million clones, about 95% of them singletons. The source material was naive CD8+ T cells sorted from blood. These receptors were taken from a young man in good health. The CDR3 runs from the conserved cysteine through the conserved F or W.

j_gene	len	v_gene	CDR3aa
TRBJ2-7	14	TRBV19	CASSQQGAPYEQYF
TRBJ1-1	18	TRBV4-3	CASSQAGGKTRPTTEAFF
TRBJ1-2	16	TRBV11-2	CASSLETQGANYGYTF
TRBJ1-5	15	TRBV5-1	CASSLGQGINQPQHF
NA	13	TRBV25-1	CANTGALYYEQYF
TRBJ2-7	16	TRBV2	CASSEAAGTETYEQYF
TRBJ1-2	15	TRBV7-9	CASSLVDRGDYGYTF
TRBJ1-2	15	TRBV5-4	CASSSATGGSYGYTF
TRBJ2-1	14	TRBV14	CASSQYGPFNEQFF
TRBJ2-5	12	TRBV13	CASSFPDTSQYF
TRBJ2-5	13	TRBV25-1	CASRGLWSETQYF
TRBJ2-7	17	TRBV9	CASSVGPTTRVTYEQYF
TRBJ2-3	16	TRBV7-8	CASSLSTGRAPDTQYF
TRBJ2-3	14	TRBV7-9	CASSPTAPTDTQYF
TRBJ2-7	16	TRBV7-2	CASSLGPRTDSYEQYF
TRBJ2-1	16	TRBV7-2	CASSSRRGETYNEQFF
TRBJ2-2	15	TRBV19	CASKTDREGPGELFF
TRBJ2-2	16	TRBV7-9	CASSLLETGPGGELFF
TRBJ2-7	15	TRBV27	CASSPSSGRPYEQYF
TRBJ2-7	14	TRBV7-9	CASSLVSRTYEQYF
TRBJ2-5	18	TRBV27	CASRTSAERFGYQETQYF
TRBJ2-2	12	TRBV5-8	CASSHRAGELFF
TRBJ2-7	13	TRBV13	CASSLGKRTEQYF
TRBJ1-1	14	TRBV6-5	CASSYSGGPTEAFF
TRBJ2-7	15	TRBV18	CASSPLQGSTYEQYF
TRBJ2-7	12	TRBV30	CAWSVRDYEQYF
TRBJ2-2	17	TRBV5-4	CASSERSGRPGTGELFF
TRBJ2-1	15	TRBV5-4	CASSFIGTGGNEQFF
TRBJ1-1	13	TRBV9	CASSEGPRREAFF
TRBJ2-7	16	TRBV4-1	CASSQELRQGSYEQYF
TRBJ1-1	13	TRBV13	CASSIPSGPEAFF
TRBJ2-5	14	TRBV27	CASKPAGVGETQYF
TRBJ2-7	14	TRBV28	CASRSGGRAYEQYF
TRBJ2-5	14	TRBV2	CASTIVGDGETQYF
TRBJ2-3	16	TRBV18	CASSPYGRASTDTQYF
TRBJ2-3	15	TRBV7-2	CASSLGTGNTDTQYF
TRBJ1-1	16	TRBV7-9	CASSPDRVVTNTEAFF
TRBJ2-2	14	TRBV29-1	CSVEGTGFAGELFF
TRBJ2-2	14	TRBV6-1	CASSEAAADGELFF
TRBJ1-1	16	TRBV23-1	CAISRREDLTNTEAFF
TRBJ2-7	13	TRBV5-1	CASSLGPTYEQYF
TRBJ1-2	13	TRBV5-6	CASSQGQTYGYTF
TRBJ2-3	14	TRBV5-4	CASTWGGITDTQYF
TRBJ1-6	19	TRBV7-8	CASSLLTTRASSYNSPLHF
TRBJ2-1	17	TRBV9	CASSEDPAGGSYNEQFF
TRBJ2-7	13	TRBV7-9	CASSPSVNYEQYF
TRBJ1-2	15	TRBV2	CAEAKLDGGLYGYTF
TRBJ2-3	16	TRBV15	CATSSPGASSTDTQYF
TRBJ2-7	15	TRBV6-5	CASSSPYTGTYEQYF
TRBJ2-7	11	TRBV10-3	CAISASHEQYF
TRBJ2-7	14	TRBV27	CASSPRAGVSEQYF
TRBJ2-2	14	TRBV28	CASSSLAAPGELFF